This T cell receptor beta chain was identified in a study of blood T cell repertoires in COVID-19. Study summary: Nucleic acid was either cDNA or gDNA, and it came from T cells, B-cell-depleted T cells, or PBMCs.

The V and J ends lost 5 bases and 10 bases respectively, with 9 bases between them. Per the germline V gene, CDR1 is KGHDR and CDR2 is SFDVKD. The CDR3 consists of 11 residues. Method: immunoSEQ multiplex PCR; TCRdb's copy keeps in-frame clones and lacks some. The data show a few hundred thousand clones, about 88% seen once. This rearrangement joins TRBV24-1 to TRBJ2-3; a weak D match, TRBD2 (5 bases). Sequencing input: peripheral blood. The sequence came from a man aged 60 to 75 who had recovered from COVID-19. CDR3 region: CATSGGISQYF. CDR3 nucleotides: TGTGCCACCAGTGGAGGGATCTCGCAGTATTTT.